This TCR beta chain was retrieved from a study of blood T cell repertoires in COVID-19. Background on the study: PBMCs, B-cell-depleted T cells, or T cells provided the cDNA or gDNA that made up the material.

This clone appeared a few times. Original processing methods: Nucleated cell counts were estimated from reference gene primer amplification. TCRdb's copy holds only in-frame clones and misses some; the assay was immunoSEQ multiplex PCR. The DNA gave D and trimming, while V, J and clone size come from that table. This sample carries 200,000 to 250,000 clones, around 84% of them seen once, and the ten largest clones take roughly a tenth. V was trimmed by 4 bases and J by 1 base, leaving 16 bases between them. Germline V gene lookup returns CDR1 LGHDT and CDR2 YNNKEL (reference sequence). The CDR3 extends over 16 amino acids.

The specimen was peripheral blood. The chain links TRBV3-1 (or the pseudogene TRBV3-2) to TRBJ1-1, with a tentative D call TRBD1 (6 bases). The receptor comes from a woman at least 80 years old with COVID-19, enrolled during active disease. CDR3 DNA sequence: TGTGCCAGCAGCCCCGAGGTCAAGGGACAGAACACTGAAGCTTTCTTT. Its protein is CASSPEVKGQNTEAFF.